The 10 T cell receptor beta chains below all came from one sample that was sequenced in a study of OX40 agonist ivuxolimab in advanced cancers. Some clones are missing from TCRdb's copy, which holds only in-frame ones; the method was immunoSEQ multiplex PCR. The sample records about 75,000 clones, about 85% being singletons. The material sequenced was CD4+ or CD8+ T cells sorted from blood, taken in a trial of the OX40 agonist ivuxolimab. The receptors here all came from an adult with an advanced solid tumor such as melanoma, head and neck, liver or kidney cancer.

The chain uses TRBV11-3 and TRBJ1-1, with D unclear. Germline V CDR1 and CDR2: SGHNT, YENEEA. With 0 bases removed from V and 0 bases from J, the gap between germline ends came to 5 bases. CDR3 size: 14 residues. CDR3 amino acids: CASSLDGLNTEAFF. CDR3 coding DNA: TGTGCCAGCAGCTTAGATGGCCTGAACACTGAAGCTTTCTTT. Filled out from reference TRBV11-3 and TRBJ1-1, the complete variable domain reads EAGVVQSPRYKIIEKKQPVAFWCNPISGHNTLYWYLQNLGQGPELLIRYENEEAVDDSQLPKDRFSAERLKGVDSTLKIQPAELGDSAVYLCASSLDGLNTEAFFGQGTRLTVV.

The chain recombines TRBV9 with TRBJ1-1; D unresolved. This CDR3 is built from 12 residues. CDR1 SGDLS and CDR2 YYNGEE come from the germline V gene. Trimming pared 3 bases from V and 3 bases from J, leaving 6 bases between. CDR3 in amino acids: CASSGSDTEAFF. CDR3 coding DNA: TGTGCCAGCAGCGGATCGGACACTGAAGCTTTCTTT.

V usage is TRBV14 and J usage is TRBJ1-3; D is perhaps TRBD1 (5 bases). Germline-derived CDR1 and CDR2 are SGHDN and FVKESK. CDR3 length: 14 residues. V lost 3 bases to trimming and J lost 8 bases, with 14 bases between them. In DNA, the CDR3 is TGTGCCAGCAGCCAGGGACTAAAGACGGACACCATATATTTT. It specifies CASSQGLKTDTIYF.

The chain uses TRBV10-3 and TRBJ2-1, with no clear D. The V gene's germline CDR1 is ENHRY and CDR2 SYGVKD. This CDR3 comprises 12 residues. Trimming took off 0 bases at V and 10 bases at J, with 7 bases between the two ends. The CDR3: CAISESSSEQFF. The CDR3 DNA follows: TGTGCCATCAGTGAGTCTTCCTCCGAGCAGTTCTTC.

This rearrangement joins TRBV23-1 to TRBJ2-1; tentatively, D is TRBD1 (6 bases). TRBV23-1 qualifies as an ORF whose function is uncertain. The CDR3 sequence is 16 residues long. V was clipped by 6 bases and J by 7 bases, with 22 bases between them. CDR3 in DNA: TGCGCCAGCAGCCTTAACAGGGACCGCTGTCATAATGAGCAGTTCTTC. Protein product: CASSLNRDRCHNEQFF.

This clone was detected once. The genes are TRBV5-4 and TRBJ2-5, with 8 bases identical to TRBD1. CDR1 and CDR2 from the germline V gene are SGHNT and YYREEE (reference sequence). J gave up 4 bases and V 7 bases, and 9 bases lay outside the gene matches. The CDR3 runs 14 residues. In nucleotides, the CDR3 is TGTGCCAGCCAACCAGGGGGCGCGGGAGAGACCCAGTACTTC. Its protein product is CASQPGGAGETQYF. The whole variable domain, remainder taken from reference TRBV5-4 and TRBJ2-5, is ETGVTQSPTHLIKTRGQQVTLRCSSQSGHNTVSWYQQALGQGPQFIFQYYREEENGRGNFPPRFSGLQFPNYSSELNVNALELDDSALYLCASQPGGAGETQYFGPGTRLLVL.

The gene calls are TRBV2 and TRBJ2-5, with TRBD2 matching 12 bases. In germline, CDR1 is SNHLY, CDR2 FYNNEI. This CDR3 contains 15 residues. V gave up 5 bases and J gave up 1 base; unmatched junction bases: 2. CDR3 residues: CASSLAGGPQETQYF. The CDR3 DNA is TGTGCCAGCAGTCTAGCGGGAGGGCCCCAAGAGACCCAGTACTTC.

The V gene is TRBV28, the J gene TRBJ2-4, with TRBD2 identical over 9 bases. Per the germline V gene, CDR1 is MDHEN and CDR2 is SYDVKM. J gave up 5 bases and V 1 base, and 3 bases lay outside the gene matches. CDR3 length equals 15 residues. In DNA form, the CDR3 reads TGTGCCAGCAGTTTATTTGCGGGGGGGCAAAACATTCAGTACTTC. Translating gives CASSLFAGGQNIQYF.

The chain carries TRBV18 and TRBJ1-3; D unclear. V was trimmed by 3 bases and J by 4 bases, leaving 10 bases between them. This CDR3 has 14 residues. Germline V lookup: CDR1 KGHSH, CDR2 LQKENI. The CDR3 protein is CASSPGSQGNTIYF. The CDR3 DNA sequence: TGTGCCAGCTCACCGGGCAGCCAGGGAAACACCATATATTTT.

This clone was seen a handful of times. V and J are TRBV28 and TRBJ1-5; D gene uncertain. Germline CDR1 MDHEN, CDR2 SYDVKM. This CDR3 region has 18 residues. V was cut by 3 bases and J by 0 bases, with 18 bases left in between. The CDR3 region is CASSFSRRTENSNQPQHF. For the CDR3, the DNA is TGTGCCAGCAGTTTTTCACGGCGAACCGAGAATAGCAATCAGCCCCAGCATTTT.